A single sample is the source of the 27 T cell receptor beta chains below, sequenced in a study of blood T cell repertoires in COVID-19. Generated by immunoSEQ multiplex PCR, the TCRdb table keeps only in-frame clones and is missing some. This table has under 300,000 clones, 88% appearing once. The sequencing sample was made of peripheral blood. These receptors were obtained from a woman in her thirties or forties who had recovered from COVID-19.

This clone was seen more than once but under ten times. V and J are TRBV12-5 and TRBJ1-3; 9 bases match TRBD1. After removal of 5 bases from V and 0 bases from J, the junction contained 2 bases not matched to a gene. There are 15 residues in the CDR3. The germline V gene has CDR1 LGHNT and CDR2 FRNRAP. Written as DNA, the CDR3 is TGTGCTAGTGGTGGGGACAGGGACTCTGGAAACACCATATATTTT. Amino acid sequence: CASGGDRDSGNTIYF.

This chain connects TRBV7-6 to TRBJ1-6, with 8 bases aligning to TRBD1. Trimming took 4 bases from V and 4 from J; bases not matched to a gene: 3. Germline CDR1 reads SGHVS; CDR2 reads FNYEAQ. The CDR3 has 15 amino acids. CDR3 sequence: CASSSRQGYNSPLHF. The CDR3 DNA is TGTGCCAGCAGCTCAAGACAGGGGTATAATTCACCCCTCCACTTT.

The chain is built from TRBV7-2 and TRBJ2-3; TRBD2 aligns across 12 bases. The length of the CDR3 is 15 residues. The ends lost 5 bases at V and 6 bases at J; junction bases unmatched: 6. Germline lookup yields CDR1 SGHTA and CDR2 FQGNSA. The CDR3 spells CASSTSGGSWDTQYF. The CDR3 nucleotides read TGTGCCAGCAGCACTAGCGGGGGGAGTTGGGATACGCAGTATTTT. The full variable domain, completed using reference TRBV7-2 and TRBJ2-3, is GAGVSQSPSNKVTEKGKDVELRCDPISGHTALYWYRQSLGQGLEFLIYFQGNSAPDKSGLPSDRFSAERTGGSVSTLTIQRTQQEDSAVYLCASSTSGGSWDTQYFGPGTRLTVL.

The chain is built from TRBV9 and TRBJ2-5; unclear D gene. Germline-derived CDR1 and CDR2 are SGDLS and YYNGEE. The germline V and J ends were trimmed by 1 base and 5 bases, with 21 bases remaining between them. This CDR3 comprises 17 residues. The chain's CDR3 is CASSVSVNLFGYETQYF. The CDR3 coding sequence is TGTGCCAGCAGCGTATCCGTCAATTTATTCGGGTACGAGACCCAGTACTTC.

The rearrangement links TRBV7-3 to TRBJ2-3, with a possible D match to TRBD2 (5 bases). Germline V gene sequence: CDR1 SGHTA, CDR2 FQGTGA. This CDR3 has 14 amino acids. V lost 5 bases to trimming and J lost 4 bases, with 13 bases between them. The CDR3 DNA reads TGTGCCAGCAGCCTACTGGACGGGGCAGATACGCAGTATTTT. Protein: CASSLLDGADTQYF.

CDR3 sequence: CASSQDQLAGGYTADTQYF. In nucleotides, the CDR3 is TGCGCCAGCAGCCAAGATCAACTAGCGGGAGGGTACACAGCAGATACGCAGTATTTT. The chain employs TRBV4-3 and TRBJ2-3; 13 bases align to TRBD2. Germline CDR1 reads LGHNA; CDR2 reads YSLEER. Trimming at V came to 0 bases and at J to 4 bases, leaving 10 bases not matched to a gene. The CDR3 spans 19 residues.

This clone was found a few times. The rearrangement joins TRBV28 to TRBJ1-5, with TRBD1 matching 8 bases. This CDR3 region has 15 residues. CDR1 MDHEN and CDR2 SYDVKM come from the germline V gene. Trimming at V came to 2 bases and at J to 4 bases, leaving 4 bases not matched to a gene. The CDR3 bases are TGTGCCAGCAGTTTACAGGGGGCGAGGAATCAGCCCCAGCATTTT. Its protein is CASSLQGARNQPQHF.

CDR3 nucleotide sequence: TGTGCCAGCAGCTTACTCCTACAGGGGTCAAATGAAAAACTGTTTTTT. This encodes CASSLLLQGSNEKLFF. This chain uses TRBV7-9 with TRBJ1-4, with 7 bases identical to TRBD1. Trimming cost V 2 bases and J 5 bases; bases outside gene matches: 8. Per the germline V gene, CDR1 is SEHNR and CDR2 is FQNEAQ (reference sequence). The CDR3 length is 16 residues.

The table lists this clone with a count of one. V is TRBV5-4 and J is TRBJ2-6; 10 bases agree with TRBD2. Germline V gene sequence: CDR1 SGHNT, CDR2 YYREEE (reference sequence). The CDR3 covers 18 residues. The ends lost 3 bases at V and 0 bases at J; junction bases unmatched: 6. Here the CDR3 reads CASSSWTSGYSGANVLTF. The CDR3 DNA follows: TGTGCCAGCAGCTCTTGGACTAGCGGATACTCTGGGGCCAACGTCCTGACTTTC.

The rearrangement joins TRBV9 to TRBJ2-7; 8 bases align to TRBD2. The J segment lost 7 bases and the V segment lost 4 bases, leaving 10 bases of the junction unmatched. The CDR3 spans 14 residues. Germline V CDR1 and CDR2: SGDLS, YYNGEE. The CDR3 loop reads CASSTEGTSVEQYF. In DNA, the CDR3 is TGTGCCAGCAGCACAGAAGGGACTAGTGTTGAGCAGTACTTC.

With regard to this clone: The same CDR3 is also encoded by other DNA sequences in this sample. The V call is TRBV12-5, the J call TRBJ1-2, with 12 bases identical to TRBD1. The length of the CDR3 is 16 residues. Trimming removed 4 bases from V and 8 bases from J; junction bases left unmatched: 11. In germline, CDR1 is LGHNT, CDR2 FRNRAP. CDR3 coding DNA: TGTGCTAGTGGTTGGGGGCGGGACAGGGGGCTATACGGCTACACCTTC. Protein product: CASGWGRDRGLYGYTF.

V gene TRBV16 combines with J gene TRBJ2-6; perhaps TRBD1 as D (6 bases). The CDR3 is 17 residues long. Trimming removed 2 bases at V and 3 bases at J, with 14 bases between. The germline CDR1 and CDR2 sequences are KGHSY and FQNENV. The CDR3 reads CASSQMAGANGANVLTF. The CDR3 DNA reads as TGTGCCAGCAGCCAAATGGCAGGGGCGAATGGGGCCAACGTCCTGACTTTC.

V gene TRBV29-1 combines with J gene TRBJ2-3; 8 nucleotides align to TRBD1. The CDR3 is 13 amino acids. CDR1 and CDR2 from the germline V gene are SQVTM and ANQGSEA. The V and J ends lost 7 bases and 2 bases, in that order; junction bases with no gene match: 5. CDR3 residues: CSAGTGNTDTQYF. In DNA, the CDR3 is TGCAGCGCCGGGACAGGCAACACAGATACGCAGTATTTT.

The CDR3 sequence is CAISELNEQFF. The CDR3 nucleotides are TGTGCCATCAGTGAGCTGAATGAGCAGTTCTTC. The chain uses TRBV10-3 and TRBJ2-1, with D uncertain. CDR3 size: 11 residues. V lost 2 bases to trimming and J lost 7 bases, with 3 bases between them. CDR1 ENHRY and CDR2 SYGVKD come from the germline V gene.

V usage is TRBV6-5 and J usage is TRBJ1-3, with TRBD1 identical over 8 bases. This CDR3 contains 14 residues. The germline CDR1 and CDR2 sequences are MNHEY and SVGAGI. With V trimmed by 6 bases and J by 2 bases, 3 bases remained unmatched. CDR3 sequence: CASRTGGTGNTIYF. CDR3 coding DNA: TGTGCCAGCAGAACAGGGGGGACTGGAAACACCATATATTTT.

The chain joins TRBV24-1 to TRBJ2-1; perhaps TRBD2 as D (5 bases). Germline CDR1 reads KGHDR; CDR2 reads SFDVKD. V lost 7 bases, J lost 0 bases, and 12 bases lay in between. The CDR3 runs to 15 residues. Written as DNA, the CDR3 is TGTGCCACCAGCAATAGCGCCAGCTCCTACAATGAGCAGTTCTTC. Amino acid sequence: CATSNSASSYNEQFF.

This clone was seen a single time. The chain recombines TRBV2 with TRBJ1-3; D not certain. V was clipped by 8 bases and J by 8 bases, with 10 bases between them. This CDR3 comprises 11 residues. Germline values: CDR1 SNHLY, CDR2 FYNNEI. The CDR3 DNA is TGTGCCAGCGCACAGTTGGACACCATATATTTT. It encodes CASAQLDTIYF. The whole variable domain, remainder taken from reference TRBV2 and TRBJ1-3, is EPEVTQTPSHQVTQMGQEVILRCVPISNHLYFYWYRQILGQKVEFLVSFYNNEISEKSEIFDDQFSVERPDGSNFTLKIRSTKLEDSAMYFCASAQLDTIYFGEGSWLTVV.

CDR3 in DNA: TGTGCCAGCAGTGTCGCGTACGAGCAGTACTTC. This encodes CASSVAYEQYF. This rearrangement joins TRBV2 to TRBJ2-7; D is unclear. The CDR3 is 11 amino acids. V was shortened by 4 bases and J by 4 bases, with 5 bases between the two germline ends. The germline gives CDR1 SNHLY, CDR2 FYNNEI.

This sequence joins TRBV6-5 and TRBJ2-1; 8 bases align to TRBD1. Trimming removed 4 bases from V and 7 bases from J; junction bases left unmatched: 3. The germline V gene has CDR1 MNHEY and CDR2 SVGAGI. The CDR3 is 13 residues long. The CDR3 is CASSWDRRNEQFF. CDR3 DNA sequence: TGTGCCAGCAGTTGGGACAGGAGGAATGAGCAGTTCTTC.

The CDR3 is CASRTGGEKLFF. As DNA, the CDR3 is TGTGCCAGCCGGACAGGGGGTGAAAAACTGTTTTTT. The chain has TRBV27 and TRBJ1-4; 10 positions match TRBD1. Unmatched junction bases numbered 1, after V lost 8 bases and J lost 7 bases. The CDR3 runs to 12 residues. Germline values: CDR1 MNHEY, CDR2 SMNVEV (reference sequence).

The V and J genes are TRBV5-6 and TRBJ1-5, with D unresolved. The CDR3 has 14 residues. V was trimmed by 1 base and J by 3 bases, leaving 8 bases between them. Germline CDR1 is SGHDT and CDR2 is YYEEEE. The CDR3 here is CASSLRRNNQPQHF. The CDR3 region has the DNA TGTGCCAGCAGCTTGCGCAGGAACAATCAGCCCCAGCATTTT.

The chain is built from TRBV7-8 and TRBJ2-1; 14 nucleotides agree with TRBD2. This CDR3 is built from 16 residues. V lost 5 bases and J lost 7; bases outside the gene matches: 7. Germline CDR1 reads SGHVS; CDR2 reads FQNEAQ. The CDR3 reads CASSRPTSGGANEQFF. The CDR3 nucleotides read TGTGCCAGCAGCCGTCCGACTAGCGGGGGGGCGAATGAGCAGTTCTTC. Together with reference TRBV7-8 and TRBJ2-1, the CDR3 gives the full variable domain: GAGVSQSPRYKVAKRGQDVALRCDPISGHVSLFWYQQALGQGPEFLTYFQNEAQLDKSGLPSDRFFAERPEGSVSTLKIQRTQQEDSAVYLCASSRPTSGGANEQFFGPGTRLTVL.

This rearrangement joins TRBV27 to TRBJ2-5; 13 nucleotides match TRBD2. This CDR3 region has 17 residues. V shed 0 bases, J shed 4 bases, and the junction held 5 bases outside the gene matches. Germline loops: CDR1 MNHEY, CDR2 SMNVEV (reference sequence). The CDR3 is CASSLSRTSGSVETQYF. The DNA for the CDR3 is TGTGCCAGCAGTTTATCCCGGACTAGCGGGAGTGTAGAGACCCAGTACTTC.

J is TRBJ1-6 and V is TRBV19, with D perhaps TRBD1 (6 bases). This CDR3 spans 15 amino acids. Per germline, CDR1 LNHDA and CDR2 SQIVND (reference sequence). Trimming removed 5 bases from V and 7 bases from J, with 15 bases in between. The CDR3 is CASSLQGMLNSPLHF. CDR3 nucleotide sequence: TGTGCCAGTAGTCTACAGGGAATGTTAAATTCACCCCTCCACTTT.

The rearrangement uses TRBV19 and TRBJ1-1; D not resolved. Germline V gene lookup returns CDR1 LNHDA and CDR2 SQIVND (reference sequence). Trimming shortened V by 2 bases and J by 1 base, and 5 bases separated the two germline ends. The CDR3 spans 13 residues. For the CDR3, the DNA is TGTGCCAGTAGTATATTGAGGAACACTGAAGCTTTCTTT. It is translated as CASSILRNTEAFF.

The chain links TRBV2 to TRBJ1-1; possible D gene TRBD1, 6 bases. Germline-derived CDR1 and CDR2 are SNHLY and FYNNEI. The ends were cut back, 6 bases at V and 5 bases at J, with 10 bases in the middle. CDR3 length equals 12 residues. CDR3 DNA sequence: TGTGCCAGCAGGGAGGGGGGGACTGAAGCTTTCTTT. This gives the protein CASREGGTEAFF.

This clone was observed once. V gene TRBV9 combines with J gene TRBJ2-5, with 7 nucleotides matching TRBD1. V gave up 4 bases and J gave up 5 bases; unmatched junction bases: 11. The CDR3 runs 15 residues. Per germline, CDR1 SGDLS and CDR2 YYNGEE. Here the CDR3 reads CASSRGEGAGETQYF. As DNA, the CDR3 is TGTGCCAGCAGCCGGGGTGAGGGGGCCGGGGAGACCCAGTACTTC. The variable domain in full, with the rest retrieved from reference TRBV9 and TRBJ2-5, is DSGVTQTPKHLITATGQRVTLRCSPRSGDLSVYWYQQSLDQGLQFLIQYYNGEERAKGNILERFSAQQFPDLHSELNLSSLELGDSALYFCASSRGEGAGETQYFGPGTRLLVL.